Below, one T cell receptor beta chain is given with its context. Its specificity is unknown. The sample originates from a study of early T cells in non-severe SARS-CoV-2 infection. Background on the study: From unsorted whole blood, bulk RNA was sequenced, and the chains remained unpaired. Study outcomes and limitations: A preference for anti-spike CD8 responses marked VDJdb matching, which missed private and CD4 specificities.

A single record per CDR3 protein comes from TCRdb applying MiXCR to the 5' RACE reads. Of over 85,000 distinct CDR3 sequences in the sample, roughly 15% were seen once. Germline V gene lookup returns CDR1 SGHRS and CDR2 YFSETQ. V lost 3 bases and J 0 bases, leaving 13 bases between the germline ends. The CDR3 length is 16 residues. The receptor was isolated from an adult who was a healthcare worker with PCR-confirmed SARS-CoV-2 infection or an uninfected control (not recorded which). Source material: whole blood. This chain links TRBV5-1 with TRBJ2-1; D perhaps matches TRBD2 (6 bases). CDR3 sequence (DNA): TGCGCCAGCAGCTCTGGAGGGAGAAGCTCCTACAATGAGCAGTTCTTC. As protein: CASSSGGRSSYNEQFF.